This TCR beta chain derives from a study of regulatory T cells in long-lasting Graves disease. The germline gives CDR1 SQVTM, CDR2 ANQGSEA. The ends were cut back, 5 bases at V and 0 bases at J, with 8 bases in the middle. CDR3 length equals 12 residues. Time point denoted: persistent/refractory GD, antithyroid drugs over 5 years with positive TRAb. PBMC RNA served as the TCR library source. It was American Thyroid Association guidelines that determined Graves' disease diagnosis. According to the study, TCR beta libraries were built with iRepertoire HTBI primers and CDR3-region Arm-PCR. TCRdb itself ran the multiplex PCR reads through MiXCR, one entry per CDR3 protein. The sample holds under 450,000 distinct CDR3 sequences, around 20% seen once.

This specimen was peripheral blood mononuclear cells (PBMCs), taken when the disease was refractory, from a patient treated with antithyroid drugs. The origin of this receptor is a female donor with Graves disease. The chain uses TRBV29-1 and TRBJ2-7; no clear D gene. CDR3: CSVHSSSYEQYF. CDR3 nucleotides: TGCAGCGTTCACAGCAGCTCCTACGAGCAGTACTTC.